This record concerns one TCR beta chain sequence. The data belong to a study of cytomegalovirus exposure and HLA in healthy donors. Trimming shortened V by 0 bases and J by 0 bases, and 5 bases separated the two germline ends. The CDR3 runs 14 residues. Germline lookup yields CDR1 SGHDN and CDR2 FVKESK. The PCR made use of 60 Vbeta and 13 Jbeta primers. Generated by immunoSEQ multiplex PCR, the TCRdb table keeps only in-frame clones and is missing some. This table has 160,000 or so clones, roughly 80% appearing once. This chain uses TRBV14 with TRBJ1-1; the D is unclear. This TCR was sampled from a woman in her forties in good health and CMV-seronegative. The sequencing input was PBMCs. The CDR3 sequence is CASSQDRMNTEAFF. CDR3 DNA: TGTGCCAGCAGCCAAGACAGGATGAACACTGAAGCTTTCTTT.